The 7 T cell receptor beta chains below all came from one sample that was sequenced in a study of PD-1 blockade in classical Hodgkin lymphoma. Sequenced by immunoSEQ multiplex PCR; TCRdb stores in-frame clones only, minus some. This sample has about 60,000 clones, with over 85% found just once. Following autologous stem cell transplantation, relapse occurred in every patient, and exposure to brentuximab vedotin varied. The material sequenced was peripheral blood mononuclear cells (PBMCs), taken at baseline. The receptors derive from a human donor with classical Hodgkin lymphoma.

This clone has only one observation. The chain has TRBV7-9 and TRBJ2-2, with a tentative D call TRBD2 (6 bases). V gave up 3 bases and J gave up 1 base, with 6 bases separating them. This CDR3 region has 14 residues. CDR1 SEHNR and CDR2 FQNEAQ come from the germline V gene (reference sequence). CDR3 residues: CASSLGGNTGELFF. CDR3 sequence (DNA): TGTGCCAGCAGCTTGGGGGGGAACACCGGGGAGCTGTTTTTT.

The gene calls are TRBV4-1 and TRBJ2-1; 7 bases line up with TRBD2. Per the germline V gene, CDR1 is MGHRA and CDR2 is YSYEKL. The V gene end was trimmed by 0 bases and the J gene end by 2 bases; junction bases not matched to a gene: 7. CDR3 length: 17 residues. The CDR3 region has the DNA TGCGCCAGCAGCCAAGATCAAGAGCGGGGAACCTACAATGAGCAGTTCTTC. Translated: CASSQDQERGTYNEQFF.

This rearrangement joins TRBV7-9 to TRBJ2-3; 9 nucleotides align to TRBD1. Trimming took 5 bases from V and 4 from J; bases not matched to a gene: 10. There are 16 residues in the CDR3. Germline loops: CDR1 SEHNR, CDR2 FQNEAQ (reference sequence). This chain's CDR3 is CASSRGQGSGADTQYF. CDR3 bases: TGTGCCAGCAGCCGGGGACAGGGTTCGGGTGCAGATACGCAGTATTTT.

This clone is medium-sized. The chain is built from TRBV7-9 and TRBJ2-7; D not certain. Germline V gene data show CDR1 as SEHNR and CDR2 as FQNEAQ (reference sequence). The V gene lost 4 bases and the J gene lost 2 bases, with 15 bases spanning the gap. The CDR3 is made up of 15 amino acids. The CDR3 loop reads CASSSPVDGTYEQYF. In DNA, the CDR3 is TGTGCCAGCAGCTCCCCGGTTGATGGTACCTACGAGCAGTACTTC.

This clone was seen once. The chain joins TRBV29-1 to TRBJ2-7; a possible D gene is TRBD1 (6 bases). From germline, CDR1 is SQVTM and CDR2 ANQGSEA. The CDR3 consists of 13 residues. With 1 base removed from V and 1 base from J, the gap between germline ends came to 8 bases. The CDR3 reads CSVEGDTSYEQYF. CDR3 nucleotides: TGCAGCGTTGAAGGGGACACGTCCTACGAGCAGTACTTC.

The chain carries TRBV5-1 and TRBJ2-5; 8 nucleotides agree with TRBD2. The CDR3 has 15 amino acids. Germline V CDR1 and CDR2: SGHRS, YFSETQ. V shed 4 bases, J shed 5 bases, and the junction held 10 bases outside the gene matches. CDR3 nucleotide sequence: TGCGCCAGCAGCCTCAGCGGGGGAAACGGGGAGACCCAGTACTTC. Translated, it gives CASSLSGGNGETQYF.

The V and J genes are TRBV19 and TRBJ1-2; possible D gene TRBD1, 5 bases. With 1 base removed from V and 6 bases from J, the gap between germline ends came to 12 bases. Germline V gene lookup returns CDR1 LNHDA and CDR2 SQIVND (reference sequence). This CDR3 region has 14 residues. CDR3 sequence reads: CASSIGRGTDGYTF. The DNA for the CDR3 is TGTGCCAGTAGTATAGGGAGGGGTACGGATGGCTACACCTTC. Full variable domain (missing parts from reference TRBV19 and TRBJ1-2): DGGITQSPKYLFRKEGQNVTLSCEQNLNHDAMYWYRQDPGQGLRLIYYSQIVNDFQKGDIAEGYSVSREKKESFPLTVTSAQKNPTAFYLCASSIGRGTDGYTFGSGTRLTVV.